The entry below describes one T cell receptor (beta chain). The sample belongs to a study of T cells in Graves' hyperthyroidism and ophthalmopathy. Germline CDR1 and CDR2: WSHSY and SAAADI. V was trimmed by 9 bases and J by 3 bases, leaving 15 bases between them. The length of the CDR3 is 13 residues. TCR beta CDR3 regions were amplified from RNA transcripts. The primer set for the first-round RT-PCR of the TCR CDR3 was HTBI. TCRdb called the multiplex PCR reads again in MiXCR, with one record for every CDR3 protein. Of approximately 590,000 distinct CDR3 sequences listed, about half are singletons. The sample comprised peripheral blood or thyroid tissue (not recorded which). This chain connects TRBV10-2 to TRBJ2-7; weak D call: TRBD2 (6 bases). This receptor was taken from a woman between 18 and 29 years old with Graves' hyperthyroidism. The CDR3 is CASSGGYGYEQYF. In nucleotides, the CDR3 is TGCGCCAGTAGCGGAGGATATGGCTACGAGCAGTACTTC.